The TCR beta chain under discussion was sequenced for a study of T cell responses to AZD1222 COVID-19 vaccine. Profiling relied on immunoSEQ multiplex PCR, and the TCRdb table lists in-frame clones only, not all of them. This sample has roughly 50,000 clones, with about 90% found just once. Remarks on this clone: Its target is not known.

V gave up 4 bases and J gave up 7 bases, with 10 bases separating them. The V gene's germline CDR1 is MNHEY and CDR2 SMNVEV (reference sequence). CDR3 length: 12 residues. Whole-study findings and limits: Following two doses of AZD1222, Spike-specific TCR breadth and depth rose. Repertoires were obtained solely post-peak T cell response.

The TCR was taken from an adult in good health. The V gene is TRBV27, the J gene TRBJ1-2; D ambiguous. The sequencing used peripheral blood, collected on day 0 of AZD1222 vaccination. The CDR3 spells CASSSARGGYTF. CDR3 sequence (DNA): TGTGCCAGCAGTTCCGCGAGAGGTGGCTACACCTTC.